This T cell receptor (beta chain) emerged from a study of PD-L1 blockade in urothelial cancer. At the level of the study: Prior regimens of chemotherapy numbered 0 to 3 per patient. Study-wide results and caveats: Better survival was predicted when blood TCR clonality before treatment fell below the median.

As concerns this clone: Its cognate antigen is unknown.

CDR3 size: 14 residues. V lost 2 bases, J lost 3 bases, and 11 bases lay in between. Looked up from germline, CDR1 is KGHSH and CDR2 is LQKENI. Method: immunoSEQ multiplex PCR; TCRdb's copy keeps in-frame clones and lacks some. The data hold over 100,000 clones, with approximately 90% observed a single time. Described time point: peripheral blood 6 weeks after treatment start. The sequence was collected from a man in his fifties or sixties with urothelial cancer. The sequenced sample was PBMCs, obtained around atezolizumab (anti-PD-L1) treatment. This chain uses TRBV18 with TRBJ2-7, with a possible D match to TRBD1 (6 bases). The chain's CDR3 is CASSPSTGFYEQYF. The DNA of the CDR3 is TGTGCCAGCTCACCATCGACAGGTTTCTACGAGCAGTACTTC.